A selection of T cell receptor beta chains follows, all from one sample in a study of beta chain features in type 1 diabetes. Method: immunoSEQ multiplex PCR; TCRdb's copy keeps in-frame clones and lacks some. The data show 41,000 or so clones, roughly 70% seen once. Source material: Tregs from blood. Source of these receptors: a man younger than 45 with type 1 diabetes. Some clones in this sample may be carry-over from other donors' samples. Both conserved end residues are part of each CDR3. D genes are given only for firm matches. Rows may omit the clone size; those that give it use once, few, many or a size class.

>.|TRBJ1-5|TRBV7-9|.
TGTGCCAGCAGCTTAGGGGCAGGGAATCAGCCCCAGCATTTT
CASSLGAGNQPQHF
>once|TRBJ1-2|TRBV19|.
TGTGCCAGTAGATCTAGTATATTAAGGCCCGCTTTCTATGGCTACACCTTC
CASRSSILRPAFYGYTF
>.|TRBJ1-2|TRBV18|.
TGTGCCAGCTCACCACCGGGCGGAGGGGATGGCTACACCTTC
CASSPPGGGDGYTF
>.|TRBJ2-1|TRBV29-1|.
TGCAGCTCCGTAGGAGAGTACAATGAGCAGTTCTTC
CSSVGEYNEQFF
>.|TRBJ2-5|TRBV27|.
TGTGCCAGCAGTACGCGCTCGGGGCAAGAGACCCAGTACTTC
CASSTRSGQETQYF
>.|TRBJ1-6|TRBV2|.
TGTGCCAGCAGTGGAGTGGACATGTACTCACCCCTCCACTTT
CASSGVDMYSPLHF
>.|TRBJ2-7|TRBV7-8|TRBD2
TGTGCCAGCAGCCCCATTGGTAGCGGGGTTGGCGAGCAGTACTTC
CASSPIGSGVGEQYF
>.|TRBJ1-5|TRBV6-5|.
TGTGCCAGCAGTCCGGACAGCTATAGCAATCAGCCCCAGCATTTT
CASSPDSYSNQPQHF
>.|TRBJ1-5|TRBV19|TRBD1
TGTGCCAGTACGGCAGGGGGCATTCAGCCCCAGCATTTT
CASTAGGIQPQHF
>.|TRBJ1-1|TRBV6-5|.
TGTGCCAGCAGTCCAAGACAGGATTTGAACACTGAAGCTTTCTTT
CASSPRQDLNTEAFF
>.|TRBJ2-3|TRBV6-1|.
TGTGCCAGCAGTGAGAGATTTACGCAGTATTTT
CASSERFTQYF
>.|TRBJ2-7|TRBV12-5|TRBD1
TGTGCTAGTGGTAACCGGGACAGGTTGGGCGAGCAGTACTTC
CASGNRDRLGEQYF
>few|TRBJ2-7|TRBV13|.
TGTGCCAGCACCGGGGGTCCAGCCTACGAGCAGTACTTC
CASTGGPAYEQYF
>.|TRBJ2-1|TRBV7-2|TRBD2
TGTGCCAGCAGCTTAGCACTAGCGGGGGGCAATGAGCAGTTCTTC
CASSLALAGGNEQFF
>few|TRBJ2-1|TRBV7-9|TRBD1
TGTGCCAGCAGCTTTGGGACAGGGCCGTTCTTC
CASSFGTGPFF
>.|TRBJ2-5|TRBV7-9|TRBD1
TGTGCCAGCAGCTTAGCGGCAGGGGGTTTGTGGGAGACCCAGTACTTC
CASSLAAGGLWETQYF
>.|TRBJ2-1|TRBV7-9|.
TGTGCCAGCAGCCCAAATCCATACAATGAGCAGTTCTTC
CASSPNPYNEQFF
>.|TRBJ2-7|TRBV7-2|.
TGTGCCAGCAGCTTTAGGGGGTACGAGCAGTACTTC
CASSFRGYEQYF
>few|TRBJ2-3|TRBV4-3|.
TGCGCCAGCAGCCCAGTAACGACTGGGCTAGCTGGCTTTGGCACAGATACGCAGTATTTT
CASSPVTTGLAGFGTDTQYF
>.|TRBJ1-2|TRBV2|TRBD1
TGTGCCAGCAGTAACCAGGGGGATGGCTACACCTTC
CASSNQGDGYTF
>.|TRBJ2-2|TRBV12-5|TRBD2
TGTGCTAGTGGTTTGGCCAAGCGGGGGAACACCGGGGAGCTGTTTTTT
CASGLAKRGNTGELFF
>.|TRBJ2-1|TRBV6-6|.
TGTGCCAGCAGTACGGGATGGGCCTACAATGAGCAGTTCTTC
CASSTGWAYNEQFF
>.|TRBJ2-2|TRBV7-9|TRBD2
TGTGCCAGAGGAGCGGGGGCCGATCCGAACACCGGGGAGCTGTTTTTT
CARGAGADPNTGELFF